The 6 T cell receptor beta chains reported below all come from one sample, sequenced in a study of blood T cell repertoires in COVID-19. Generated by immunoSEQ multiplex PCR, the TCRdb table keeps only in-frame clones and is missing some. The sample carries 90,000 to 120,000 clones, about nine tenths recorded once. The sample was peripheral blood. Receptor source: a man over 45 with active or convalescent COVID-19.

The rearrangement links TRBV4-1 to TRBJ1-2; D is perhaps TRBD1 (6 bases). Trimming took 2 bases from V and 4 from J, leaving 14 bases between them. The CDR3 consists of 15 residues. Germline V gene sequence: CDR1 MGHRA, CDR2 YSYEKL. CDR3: CASSQMDGGAYGYTF. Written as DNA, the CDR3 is TGCGCCAGCAGCCAAATGGACGGGGGGGCCTATGGCTACACCTTC.

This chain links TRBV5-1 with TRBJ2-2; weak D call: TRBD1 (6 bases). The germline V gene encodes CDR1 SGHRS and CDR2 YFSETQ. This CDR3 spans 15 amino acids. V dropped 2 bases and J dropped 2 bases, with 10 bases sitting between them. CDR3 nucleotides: TGCGCCAGCAGCTTCAGGGGCCCTAACACCGGGGAGCTGTTTTTT. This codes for CASSFRGPNTGELFF.

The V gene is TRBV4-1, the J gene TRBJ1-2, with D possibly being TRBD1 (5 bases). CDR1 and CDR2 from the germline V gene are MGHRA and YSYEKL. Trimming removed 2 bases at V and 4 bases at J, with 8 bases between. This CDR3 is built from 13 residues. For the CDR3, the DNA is TGCGCCAGCAGCCAACAGGGTACCTATGGCTACACCTTC. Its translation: CASSQQGTYGYTF.

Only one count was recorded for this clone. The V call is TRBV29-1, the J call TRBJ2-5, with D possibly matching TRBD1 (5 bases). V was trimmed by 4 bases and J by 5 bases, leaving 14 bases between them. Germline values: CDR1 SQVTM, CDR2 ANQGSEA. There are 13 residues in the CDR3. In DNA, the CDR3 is TGCAGCGTTGCTTTATGGGCAGGGGAGACCCAGTACTTC. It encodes CSVALWAGETQYF.

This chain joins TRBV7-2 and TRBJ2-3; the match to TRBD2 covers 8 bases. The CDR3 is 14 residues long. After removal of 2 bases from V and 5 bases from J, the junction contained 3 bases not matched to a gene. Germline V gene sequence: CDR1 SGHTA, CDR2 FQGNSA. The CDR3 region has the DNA TGTGCCAGCAGCTTATCTCTAGCGGGAGATACGCAGTATTTT. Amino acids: CASSLSLAGDTQYF.

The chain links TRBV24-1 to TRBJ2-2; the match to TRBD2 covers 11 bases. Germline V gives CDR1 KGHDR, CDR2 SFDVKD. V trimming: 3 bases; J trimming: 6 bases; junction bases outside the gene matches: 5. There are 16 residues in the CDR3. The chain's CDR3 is CATSDPQLAGAGELFF. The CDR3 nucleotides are TGTGCCACCAGTGATCCCCAACTAGCGGGAGCCGGGGAGCTGTTTTTT.